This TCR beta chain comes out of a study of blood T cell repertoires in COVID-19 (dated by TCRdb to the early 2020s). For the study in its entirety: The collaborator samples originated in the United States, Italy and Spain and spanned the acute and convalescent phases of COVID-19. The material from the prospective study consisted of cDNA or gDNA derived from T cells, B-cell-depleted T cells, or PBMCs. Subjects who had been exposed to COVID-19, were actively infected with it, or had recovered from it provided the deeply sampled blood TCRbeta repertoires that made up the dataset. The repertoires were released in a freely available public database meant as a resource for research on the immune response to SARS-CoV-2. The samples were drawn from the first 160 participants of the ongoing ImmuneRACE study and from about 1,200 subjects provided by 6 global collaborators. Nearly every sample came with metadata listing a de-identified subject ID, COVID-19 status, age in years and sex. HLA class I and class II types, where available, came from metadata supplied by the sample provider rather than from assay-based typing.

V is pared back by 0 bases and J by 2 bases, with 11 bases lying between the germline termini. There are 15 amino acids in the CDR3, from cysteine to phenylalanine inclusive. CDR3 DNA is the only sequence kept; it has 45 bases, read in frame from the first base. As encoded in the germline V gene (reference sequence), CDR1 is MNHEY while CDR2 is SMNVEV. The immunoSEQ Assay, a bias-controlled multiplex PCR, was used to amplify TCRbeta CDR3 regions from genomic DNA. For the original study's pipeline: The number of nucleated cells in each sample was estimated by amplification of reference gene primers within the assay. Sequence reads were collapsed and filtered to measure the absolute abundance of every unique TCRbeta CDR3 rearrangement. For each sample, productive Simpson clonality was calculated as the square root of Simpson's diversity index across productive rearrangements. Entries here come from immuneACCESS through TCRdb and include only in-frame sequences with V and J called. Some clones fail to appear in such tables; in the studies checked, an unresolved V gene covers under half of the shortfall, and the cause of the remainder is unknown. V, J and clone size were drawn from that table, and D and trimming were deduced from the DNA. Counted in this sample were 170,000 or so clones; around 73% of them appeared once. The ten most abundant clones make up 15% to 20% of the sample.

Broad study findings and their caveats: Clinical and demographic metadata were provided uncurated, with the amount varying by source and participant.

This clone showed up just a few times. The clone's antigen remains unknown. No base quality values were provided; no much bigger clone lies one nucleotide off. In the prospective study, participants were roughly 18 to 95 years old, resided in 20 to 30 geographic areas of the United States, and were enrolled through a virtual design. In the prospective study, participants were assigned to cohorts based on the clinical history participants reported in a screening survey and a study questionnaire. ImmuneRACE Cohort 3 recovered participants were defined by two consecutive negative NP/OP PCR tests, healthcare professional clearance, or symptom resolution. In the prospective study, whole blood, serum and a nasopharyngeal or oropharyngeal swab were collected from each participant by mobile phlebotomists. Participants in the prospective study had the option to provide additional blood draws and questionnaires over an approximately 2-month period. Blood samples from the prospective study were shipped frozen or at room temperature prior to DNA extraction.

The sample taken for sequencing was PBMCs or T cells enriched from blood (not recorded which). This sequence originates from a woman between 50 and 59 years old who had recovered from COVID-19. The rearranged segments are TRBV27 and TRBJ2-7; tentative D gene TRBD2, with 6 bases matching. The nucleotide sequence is TGTGCCAGCAGTTTATCGGGGGGTACTCCCTACGAGCAGTACTTC. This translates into CASSLSGGTPYEQYF.